This T cell receptor beta chain was identified during a study of OX40 agonist ivuxolimab in advanced cancers. Study context: The dose-escalation cohort was about 87% male, with a mean age of 60 years, ranging roughly 23 to 85.

The sample holds one count of this clone. This CDR3 comprises 20 residues. Sequenced by immunoSEQ multiplex PCR; TCRdb stores in-frame clones only, minus some. The sample consists of 60,000 to 75,000 clones, roughly 92% of them appearing once. Sequences were derived from CD4+ or CD8+ T cells sorted from blood, sampled in a trial of the OX40 agonist ivuxolimab. The genes are TRBV12-2 and TRBJ1-4; TRBD1, as called in the table, went unchecked against the DNA. TRBV12-2 is noted as a pseudogene. This TCR was recovered from an adult with an advanced solid tumor such as melanoma, head and neck, liver or kidney cancer. The CDR3 DNA follows: TGTGCAAGTCGCTTAGTGCGGGTCGCGAATGTCGACAGGGAGGTTGAAAAACTGTTTTTT. Translated: CASRLVRVANVDREVEKLFF.